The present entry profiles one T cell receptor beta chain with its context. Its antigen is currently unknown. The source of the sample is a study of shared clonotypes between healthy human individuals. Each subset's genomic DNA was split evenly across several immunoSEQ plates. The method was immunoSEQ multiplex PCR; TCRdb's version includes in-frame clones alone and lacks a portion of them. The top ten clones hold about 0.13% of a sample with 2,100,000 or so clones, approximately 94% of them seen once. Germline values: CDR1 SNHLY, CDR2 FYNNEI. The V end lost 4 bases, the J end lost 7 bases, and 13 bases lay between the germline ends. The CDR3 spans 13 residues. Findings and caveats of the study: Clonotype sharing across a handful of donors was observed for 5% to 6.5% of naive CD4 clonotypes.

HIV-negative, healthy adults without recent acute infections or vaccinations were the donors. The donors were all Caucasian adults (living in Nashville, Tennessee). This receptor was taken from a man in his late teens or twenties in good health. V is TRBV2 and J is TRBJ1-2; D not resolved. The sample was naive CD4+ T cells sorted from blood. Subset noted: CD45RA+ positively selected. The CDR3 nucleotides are TGTGCCAGCAGTGTCGGCCAGTTTACTGGCTACACCTTC. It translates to CASSVGQFTGYTF. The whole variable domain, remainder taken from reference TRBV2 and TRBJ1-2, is EPEVTQTPSHQVTQMGQEVILRCVPISNHLYFYWYRQILGQKVEFLVSFYNNEISEKSEIFDDQFSVERPDGSNFTLKIRSTKLEDSAMYFCASSVGQFTGYTFGSGTRLTVV.